The 30 T cell receptor beta chains below come from one sample, sequenced in a study of OX40 agonist ivuxolimab in advanced cancers. Here immunoSEQ multiplex PCR was the method, and the copy in TCRdb shows in-frame clones only, minus some. Of tens of thousands of clones listed, about 85% were seen once; the top ten hold under 30%. The source material was CD4+ or CD8+ T cells sorted from blood, sampled in a trial of the OX40 agonist ivuxolimab. These receptors all come from an adult with an advanced solid tumor such as melanoma, head and neck, liver or kidney cancer.

The table lists this clone with a few counts. The V and J genes are TRBV14 and TRBJ1-1; D gene ambiguous. This CDR3 is built from 16 residues. CDR1 and CDR2 from the germline V gene are SGHDN and FVKESK. V lost 0 bases to trimming and J lost 2 bases, with 13 bases between them. The CDR3 here is CASSQEWAGPNTEAFF. Written as DNA, the CDR3 is TGTGCCAGCAGCCAAGAGTGGGCCGGACCCAACACTGAAGCTTTCTTT.

The chain recombines TRBV19 with TRBJ2-7; D tentatively reads TRBD1 or TRBD2 (5 bases each). The CDR3 totals 12 residues. V lost 5 bases and J lost 5, with 10 bases in between. Germline CDR1 and CDR2: LNHDA and SQIVND (reference sequence). The CDR3 region has the DNA TGTGCCAGTAGTTACGGGGCCCACGAGCAGTACTTC. Translating it yields CASSYGAHEQYF.

The rearrangement links TRBV15 to TRBJ2-1; a possible D gene is TRBD1 (5 bases). CDR3 length: 14 amino acids. Germline assignment: CDR1 LNHNV and CDR2 YYDKDF (reference sequence). Trimming removed 0 bases at V and 8 bases at J, with 11 bases between. The CDR3 coding sequence is TGTGCCACCAGCAGAGAGCTTAGCAGGGATGAGCAGTTCTTC. It translates to CATSRELSRDEQFF. The full variable domain, its missing parts supplied by reference TRBV15 and TRBJ2-1, is DAMVIQNPRYQVTQFGKPVTLSCSQTLNHNVMYWYQQKSSQAPKLLFHYYDKDFNNEADTPDNFQSRRPNTSFCFLDIRSPGLGDTAMYLCATSRELSRDEQFFGPGTRLTVL.

The chain joins TRBV6-4 to TRBJ2-3, with a tentative D call TRBD2 (5 bases). CDR3 size: 16 residues. V lost 3 bases and J 3 bases, leaving 16 bases between the germline ends. Germline CDR1 MRHNA, CDR2 SNTAGT. The CDR3 spells CASSERAADGTDTQYF. In DNA form, the CDR3 reads TGTGCCAGCAGTGAGAGGGCAGCAGATGGGACAGATACGCAGTATTTT.

The V call is TRBV7-6, the J call TRBJ2-1, with D unclear. V was cut by 1 base and J by 5 bases, with 6 bases left in between. Germline V CDR1 and CDR2: SGHVS, FNYEAQ. This CDR3 is 13 amino acids long. The DNA for the CDR3 is TGTGCCAGCAGCTTAGGGCTTAACAATGAGCAGTTCTTC. Amino acid sequence: CASSLGLNNEQFF.

J is TRBJ1-6 and V is TRBV19; TRBD1 aligns across 7 bases. Germline CDR1 and CDR2: LNHDA and SQIVND (reference sequence). CDR3 length: 15 amino acids. After removal of 5 bases from V and 7 bases from J, the junction contained 8 bases not matched to a gene. The CDR3 nucleotides read TGTGCCAGTAGTTCCCATCAGGGGGGAAATTCACCCCTCCACTTT. Its protein product is CASSSHQGGNSPLHF.

V gene TRBV11-2 combines with J gene TRBJ2-7; D is uncertain. The CDR3 is 14 residues long. V lost 1 base, J lost 2 bases, and 9 bases lay in between. Germline V gene data show CDR1 as SGHAT and CDR2 as FQNNGV. The CDR3 loop is CASSLGLVTYEQYF. The CDR3 bases are TGTGCCAGCAGCTTAGGTTTGGTAACCTACGAGCAGTACTTC.

The rearrangement joins TRBV7-8 to TRBJ1-5, with D maybe TRBD1 (6 bases). The germline V and J ends were trimmed by 5 bases and 2 bases, with 16 bases remaining between them. This CDR3 comprises 16 residues. Germline V lookup: CDR1 SGHVS, CDR2 FQNEAQ. The CDR3 nucleotides are TGTGCCAGCAGCCATCCCCCGACAGGCGGCAATCAGCCCCAGCATTTT. This gives the protein CASSHPPTGGNQPQHF.

The chain couples TRBV9 to TRBJ1-2; D unclear. Germline values: CDR1 SGDLS, CDR2 YYNGEE. Trimming removed 4 bases at V and 0 bases at J, with 16 bases between. This CDR3 is 16 amino acids long. CDR3 protein: CASSPDRAEANYGYTF. As DNA, the CDR3 is TGTGCCAGCAGCCCCGATAGGGCCGAAGCTAACTATGGCTACACCTTC.

This sequence joins TRBV6-1 and TRBJ1-4; tentatively, D is TRBD1 (6 bases). Deletions cut 7 bases from V and 5 bases from J, with 14 bases between. The CDR3 runs 14 residues. Germline V gives CDR1 MNHNS, CDR2 SASEGT. The CDR3 DNA follows: TGTGCCAGCATAAACGTGCAGGGGAATGAAAAACTGTTTTTT. Translating it yields CASINVQGNEKLFF.

CDR3 nucleotide sequence: TGTGCCTGGAGTACCCCCCTAGGGACCCAGTACTTC. Its translation is CAWSTPLGTQYF. The chain uses TRBV30 and TRBJ2-5; no definite D call. Germline values: CDR1 GTSNPN, CDR2 SVGIG (reference sequence). The V end was cut by 2 bases, the J end by 7 bases, with 11 bases between. This CDR3 comprises 12 residues.

The V call is TRBV5-6, the J call TRBJ2-7; D gene unclear. Per germline, CDR1 SGHDT and CDR2 YYEEEE. Trimming stripped 0 bases from V and 5 bases from J, with 3 bases between. There are 11 residues in the CDR3. The CDR3 nucleotides are TGTGCCAGCAGCTTGGAGGACGAGCAGTACTTC. Its protein is CASSLEDEQYF.

This chain joins TRBV4-1 and TRBJ1-5; TRBD1 might be the D (6 bases). V lost 1 base and J lost 4, with 17 bases in between. CDR3 length: 17 amino acids. The V gene's germline CDR1 is MGHRA and CDR2 YSYEKL. In nucleotides, the CDR3 is TGCGCCAGCAGCCAAGTCCTTGGGACAAACCAAAATCAGCCCCAGCATTTT. It translates to CASSQVLGTNQNQPQHF.

The chain is built from TRBV7-9 and TRBJ2-1; 11 bases fit TRBD2. Trimming at V came to 4 bases and at J to 5 bases, leaving 7 bases not matched to a gene. This CDR3 is built from 16 residues. The germline CDR1 and CDR2 sequences are SEHNR and FQNEAQ (reference sequence). CDR3: CASSSTWTSGHNEQFF. The CDR3 DNA sequence: TGTGCCAGCAGCTCCACCTGGACTAGCGGGCACAATGAGCAGTTCTTC.

V is TRBV7-9 and J is TRBJ2-4; D is perhaps TRBD1 (5 bases). V gave up 5 bases and J gave up 4 bases, with 15 bases separating them. The CDR3 consists of 15 residues. Germline values: CDR1 SEHNR, CDR2 FQNEAQ (reference sequence). The CDR3 DNA reads as TGTGCCAGCAGCAAGACGACAGTCGGGAAAAACATTCAGTACTTC. Protein: CASSKTTVGKNIQYF.

The chain has TRBV5-4 and TRBJ2-5, with D uncertain. There are 13 residues in the CDR3. V was clipped by 0 bases and J by 3 bases, with 6 bases between them. Germline V gene data show CDR1 as SGHNT and CDR2 as YYREEE (reference sequence). As DNA, the CDR3 is TGTGCCAGCAGCTTGGCTCAGAAAGAGACCCAGTACTTC. This encodes CASSLAQKETQYF.

The gene calls are TRBV10-2 and TRBJ2-1; TRBD2 is a possible D gene (7 bases). The CDR3 length is 13 residues. Germline CDR1 reads WSHSY; CDR2 reads SAAADI. V lost 7 bases and J lost 10, with 17 bases in between. Here the CDR3 DNA reads TGCGCCAGCAAAGTGGGAGGGGGGGGAGAGCAGTTCTTC. It specifies CASKVGGGGEQFF.

The rearrangement joins TRBV7-8 to TRBJ1-1, with 7 bases that match TRBD1. The germline V gene has CDR1 SGHVS and CDR2 FQNEAQ. The ends lost 2 bases at V and 4 bases at J; junction bases unmatched: 4. The CDR3 runs to 14 residues. The CDR3 region is CASSLKGAGTEAFF. CDR3 sequence (DNA): TGTGCCAGCAGCTTAAAGGGGGCGGGCACTGAAGCTTTCTTT.

V gene TRBV11-1 combines with J gene TRBJ2-5; TRBD1 matches at 8 bases. CDR1 and CDR2 (germline): SGHAT, FQDESV (reference sequence). The CDR3 contains 14 residues. Losses at the gene ends were 7 bases for V and 2 bases for J; bases not matched to a gene: 6. CDR3 loop: CASTWTGTQETQYF. For the CDR3, the DNA is TGTGCCAGCACGTGGACAGGGACTCAAGAGACCCAGTACTTC.

This clone was detected once. The chain carries TRBV7-5 and TRBJ2-5; the table assigns TRBD2, which was not confirmed against the DNA. TRBV7-5 is recorded as a pseudogene. This CDR3 region has 18 residues. CDR3 sequence: CARSLGEGYSVGEETQYF. Here the CDR3 DNA reads TGTGCCAGAAGCTTAGGGGAGGGATATAGCGTGGGAGAAGAGACCCAGTACTTC.

As for this clone: The germline gene is not matched at one end of the junction; a read error may be the cause. The V call is TRBV10-3, the J call TRBJ2-7, with D perhaps matching TRBD1 or TRBD2 (5 bases each). The CDR3 runs 13 residues. Germline CDR1 and CDR2: ENHRY and SYGVKD. Here the CDR3 DNA reads TGTGCCAGCAGTGAACCGGGACCTTACGAGCAGTACTTC. Encoded protein: CASSEPGPYEQYF.

The chain employs TRBV27 and TRBJ2-5; unclear D gene. TRBJ2-7 matches the DNA end more closely, so the J call is doubtful. Germline values: CDR1 MNHEY, CDR2 SMNVEV (reference sequence). The CDR3 loop spans 13 amino acids. In DNA, the CDR3 is TGTGCCAGCAGCCCTGGTGAGGTCTACGAGCAGTACTTC. This encodes CASSPGEVYEQYF.

V usage is TRBV7-9 and J usage is TRBJ2-5, with 9 bases that match TRBD1. The CDR3 consists of 13 residues. J gave up 3 bases and V 5 bases, and 1 base lay outside the gene matches. In germline, CDR1 is SEHNR, CDR2 FQNEAQ (reference sequence). This CDR3 is CASSGTGKETQYF. DNA of the CDR3: TGTGCCAGCAGCGGGACAGGGAAAGAGACCCAGTACTTC.

This clone was seen just once. The CDR3 DNA follows: TGTGCCAGCAGCCACGGACTCGAGACCCAGTACTTC. Protein product: CASSHGLETQYF. This sequence joins TRBV7-7 and TRBJ2-5; D is possibly TRBD2 (5 bases). This CDR3 has 12 amino acids. Germline CDR1 reads SSHAT; CDR2 reads FNYEAQ (reference sequence). Deletions cut 5 bases from V and 5 bases from J, with 9 bases between.

J is TRBJ2-6 and V is TRBV28; 7 bases map to TRBD1. V lost 5 bases to trimming and J lost 2 bases; unmatched junction nucleotides: 3. Germline loops: CDR1 MDHEN, CDR2 SYDVKM. There are 15 residues in the CDR3. The CDR3 nucleotides read TGTGCCAGCAGTCCAGACAGGGCTGGGGCCAACGTCCTGACTTTC. It encodes CASSPDRAGANVLTF.

This chain uses TRBV7-9 with TRBJ2-4; 8 bases line up with TRBD1. Per the germline V gene, CDR1 is SEHNR and CDR2 is FQNEAQ (reference sequence). V shed 4 bases and J 1 base; nucleotides not matched to a gene: 6. The CDR3 sequence is 16 residues long. The CDR3 bases are TGTGCCAGCAGCTCCCCAGGGGGCACTGCCAAAAACATTCAGTACTTC. This gives the protein CASSSPGGTAKNIQYF.

The chain recombines TRBV9 with TRBJ2-1, with D maybe TRBD1 (6 bases). The CDR3 is 16 residues long. In germline, CDR1 is SGDLS, CDR2 YYNGEE. Between the trimmed V and J ends, which lost 4 bases and 2 bases, there was a span of 16 bases. The CDR3 is CASSLVGQRAYNEQFF. CDR3 sequence (DNA): TGTGCCAGCAGCCTCGTAGGACAGCGTGCCTACAATGAGCAGTTCTTC.

The J gene is TRBJ2-2, the V gene TRBV7-9, with D unclear. The V end lost 4 bases, the J end lost 2 bases, and 8 bases lay between the germline ends. Germline values: CDR1 SEHNR, CDR2 FQNEAQ (reference sequence). The CDR3 is 14 amino acids. The CDR3 DNA reads as TGTGCCAGCAGCTCCCTGGACAACACCGGGGAGCTGTTTTTT. It translates to CASSSLDNTGELFF.

The chain recombines TRBV28 with TRBJ1-4; unclear D gene. The CDR3 has 14 residues. V was clipped by 2 bases and J by 4 bases, with 8 bases between them. Germline V lookup: CDR1 MDHEN, CDR2 SYDVKM. CDR3: CASSLLRGNEKLFF. DNA for the CDR3: TGTGCCAGCAGTTTACTCCGGGGTAATGAAAAACTGTTTTTT.

The chain joins TRBV30 to TRBJ2-7; D not certain. CDR1 is GTSNPN and CDR2 is SVGIG in the germline V gene (reference sequence). The CDR3 is 13 residues long. Between the trimmed V and J ends, which lost 0 bases and 3 bases, there was a span of 9 bases. For the CDR3, the DNA is TGTGCCTGGAGTGTGGGAATAGGCTACGAGCAGTACTTC. Its translation is CAWSVGIGYEQYF.